The 6 T cell receptor beta chains presented below share a single source sample, sequenced in a study of cytomegalovirus exposure and HLA in healthy donors listed by TCRdb under 2017. Receptor amplification or capture employed the immunoSEQ multiplex PCR assay. For the multiplex PCR, a mixture combining 60 forward primers for TCR Vbeta segments and 13 reverse primers for TCR Jbeta segments was used. In its TCRdb copy, this immuneACCESS table keeps in-frame sequences only and misses some clones. Where compared with another copy, unresolved V genes explain less than half of these, and the others have no known cause. A total of over 150,000 clones appear in this sample, approximately 71% of them only once. Of the sample, approximately 4.5% falls within the top ten clones. The source material was PBMCs. The receptors come from a woman younger than 30 in good health and CMV-seropositive.

This clone was counted between two and nine times. The J gene is TRBJ2-1, the V gene TRBV27, with 10 bases aligning to TRBD2. J was trimmed by 6 bases and V by 4 bases; bases with no gene match: 6. The CDR3 totals 15 residues. Germline V gene lookup returns CDR1 MNHEY and CDR2 SMNVEV (reference sequence). CDR3 bases: TGTGCCAGCAGTTCGTGGCTAGCGGGAGCCAATGAGCAGTTCTTC. Translation gives CASSSWLAGANEQFF.

This clone turned up a few times. The chain joins TRBV19 to TRBJ1-4; D remains unclear. The V end was cut by 8 bases, the J end by 0 bases, with 10 bases between. The V gene's germline CDR1 is LNHDA and CDR2 SQIVND (reference sequence). The CDR3 consists of 14 residues. Written as DNA, the CDR3 is TGTGCCAGTTCGCGGGCGGCAACTAATGAAAAACTGTTTTTT. Its translation is CASSRAATNEKLFF.

The gene calls are TRBV7-9 and TRBJ2-1; TRBD2 aligns across 10 bases. CDR1 and CDR2 (germline): SEHNR, FQNEAQ (reference sequence). V lost 5 bases and J lost 7; bases outside the gene matches: 11. The CDR3 is 16 amino acids. This CDR3 reads CASSPNLAGDGNEQFF. The CDR3 coding sequence is TGTGCCAGCAGCCCGAACCTAGCGGGAGATGGGAATGAGCAGTTCTTC. Full variable domain (rest looked up from reference TRBV7-9 and TRBJ2-1): DTGVSQNPRHKITKRGQNVTFRCDPISEHNRLYWYRQTLGQGPEFLTYFQNEAQLEKSRLLSDRFSAERPKGSFSTLEIQRTEQGDSAMYLCASSPNLAGDGNEQFFGPGTRLTVL.

The chain carries TRBV7-9 and TRBJ1-1; D is possibly TRBD1 (6 bases). The CDR3 is 14 residues long. Germline CDR1 and CDR2: SEHNR and FQNEAQ (reference sequence). V was shortened by 3 bases and J by 1 base, with 9 bases between the two germline ends. CDR3 residues: CASSLQGPNTEAFF. The CDR3 region has the DNA TGTGCCAGCAGCTTGCAGGGGCCGAACACTGAAGCTTTCTTT.

This chain connects TRBV9 to TRBJ1-1, with a weak D call TRBD1 (6 bases). Germline V gene data show CDR1 as SGDLS and CDR2 as YYNGEE. V was pared by 1 base and J by 4 bases, with 14 bases between. The CDR3 loop spans 15 amino acids. DNA of the CDR3: TGTGCCAGCAGCGTACGGGGAGGGGGAGGCACTGAAGCTTTCTTT. Amino acid sequence: CASSVRGGGGTEAFF.

This chain uses TRBV7-9 with TRBJ1-5, with a possible D match to TRBD1 (6 bases). CDR1 is SEHNR and CDR2 is FQNEAQ in the germline V gene (reference sequence). The CDR3 extends over 16 amino acids. Between the trimmed V and J ends, which lost 1 base and 7 bases, there was a span of 17 bases. CDR3 protein: CASSLGRGALGQPQHF. The CDR3 region has the DNA TGTGCCAGCAGCTTAGGGCGGGGGGCCCTAGGCCAGCCCCAGCATTTT.